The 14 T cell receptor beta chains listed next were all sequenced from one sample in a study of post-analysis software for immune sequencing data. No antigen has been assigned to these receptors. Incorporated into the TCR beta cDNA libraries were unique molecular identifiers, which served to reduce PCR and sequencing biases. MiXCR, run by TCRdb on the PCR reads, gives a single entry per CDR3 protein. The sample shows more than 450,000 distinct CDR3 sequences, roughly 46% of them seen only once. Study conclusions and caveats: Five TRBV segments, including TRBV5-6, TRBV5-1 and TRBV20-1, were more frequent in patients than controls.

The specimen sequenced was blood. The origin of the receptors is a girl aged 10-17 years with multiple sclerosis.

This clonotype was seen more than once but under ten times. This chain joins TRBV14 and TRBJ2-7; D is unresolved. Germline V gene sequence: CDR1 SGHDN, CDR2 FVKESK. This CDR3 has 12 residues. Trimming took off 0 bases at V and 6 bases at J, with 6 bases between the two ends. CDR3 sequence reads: CASSQDFGEQYF. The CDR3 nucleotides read TGTGCCAGCAGCCAAGATTTCGGCGAGCAGTACTTC.

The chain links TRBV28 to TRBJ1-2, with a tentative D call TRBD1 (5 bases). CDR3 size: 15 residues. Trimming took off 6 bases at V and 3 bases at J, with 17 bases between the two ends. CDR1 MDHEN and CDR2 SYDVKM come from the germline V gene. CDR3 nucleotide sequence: TGTGCCAGCAGAGCACCGGGGCCCGGAGACTATGGCTACACCTTC. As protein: CASRAPGPGDYGYTF.

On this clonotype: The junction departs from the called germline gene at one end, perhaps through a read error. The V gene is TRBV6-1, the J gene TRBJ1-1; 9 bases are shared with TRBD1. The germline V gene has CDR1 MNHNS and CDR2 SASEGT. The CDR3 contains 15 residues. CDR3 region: CASTPGQGVSTEAFF. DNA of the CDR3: TGTGCCAGCACCCCGGGACAGGGAGTTAGCACTGAGGCTTTCTTT.

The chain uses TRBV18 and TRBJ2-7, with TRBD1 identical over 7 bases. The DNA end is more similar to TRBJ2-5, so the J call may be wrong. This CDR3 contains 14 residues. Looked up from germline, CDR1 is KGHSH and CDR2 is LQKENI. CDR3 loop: CASSPPAGGKTQYF. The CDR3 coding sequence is TGTGCCAGCTCACCCCCTGCAGGGGGAAAGACCCAGTACTTC.

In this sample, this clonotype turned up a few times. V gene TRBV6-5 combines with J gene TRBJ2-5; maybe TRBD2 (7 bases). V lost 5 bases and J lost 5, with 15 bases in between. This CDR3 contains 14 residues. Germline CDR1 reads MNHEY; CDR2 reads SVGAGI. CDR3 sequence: CASSPGGASETQYF. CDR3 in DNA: TGTGCCAGCAGTCCTGGGGGGGCGAGTGAGACCCAGTACTTC.

CDR3 region: CAYKIGPLNTGELFF. CDR3 coding DNA: TGTGCTTATAAGATTGGGCCCCTTAACACCGGGGAGCTGTTTTTT. V usage is TRBV30 and J usage is TRBJ2-2, with D uncertain. Germline lookup yields CDR1 GTSNPN and CDR2 SVGIG (reference sequence). This CDR3 contains 15 residues.

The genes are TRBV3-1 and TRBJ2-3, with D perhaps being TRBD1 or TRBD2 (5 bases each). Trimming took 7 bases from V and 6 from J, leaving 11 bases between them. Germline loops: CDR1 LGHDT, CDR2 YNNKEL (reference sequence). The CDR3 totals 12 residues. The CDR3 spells CASTTEGDTQYF. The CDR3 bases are TGTGCCAGCACCACCGAGGGGGATACGCAGTATTTT.

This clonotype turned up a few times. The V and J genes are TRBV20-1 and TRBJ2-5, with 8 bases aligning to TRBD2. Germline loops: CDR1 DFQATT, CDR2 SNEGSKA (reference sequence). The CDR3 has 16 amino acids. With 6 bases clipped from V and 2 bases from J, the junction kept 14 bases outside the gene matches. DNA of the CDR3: TGCAGTGCCCAACCAGCGCTGCGGGAGGTTCAAGAGACCCAGTACTTC. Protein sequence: CSAQPALREVQETQYF.

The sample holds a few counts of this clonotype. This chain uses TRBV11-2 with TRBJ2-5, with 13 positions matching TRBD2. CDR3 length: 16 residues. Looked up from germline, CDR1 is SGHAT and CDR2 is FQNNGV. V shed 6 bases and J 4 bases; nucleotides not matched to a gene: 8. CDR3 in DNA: TGTGCCAGCAGTCAAACTAGCGGGAGGGCAGGAGAGACCCAGTACTTC. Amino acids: CASSQTSGRAGETQYF.

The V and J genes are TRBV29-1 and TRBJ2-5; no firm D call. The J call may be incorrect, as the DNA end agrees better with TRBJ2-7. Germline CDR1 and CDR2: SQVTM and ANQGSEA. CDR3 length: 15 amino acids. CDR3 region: CSVEGRDRAPGEQYF. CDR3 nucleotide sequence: TGCAGCGTTGAAGGTAGAGATAGGGCGCCGGGCGAGCAGTACTTC.

The CDR3 region has the DNA TGTGCCAGCAGCGTAGGGAGCGGCCTCTCCTACAATGAGCAGTTCTTC. The encoded protein is CASSVGSGLSYNEQFF. This chain uses TRBV9 with TRBJ2-1, with D perhaps matching TRBD2 (5 bases). Trimming cost V 0 bases and J 0 bases, with 10 bases left between them. In germline, CDR1 is SGDLS, CDR2 YYNGEE. There are 16 residues in the CDR3.

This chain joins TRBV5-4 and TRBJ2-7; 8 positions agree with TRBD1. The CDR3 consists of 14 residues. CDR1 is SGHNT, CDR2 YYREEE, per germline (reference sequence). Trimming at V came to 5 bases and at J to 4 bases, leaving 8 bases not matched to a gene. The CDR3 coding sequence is TGTGCCAGCAGTTCTCAGGGGGCAGCGTACGAGCAGTACTTC. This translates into CASSSQGAAYEQYF.

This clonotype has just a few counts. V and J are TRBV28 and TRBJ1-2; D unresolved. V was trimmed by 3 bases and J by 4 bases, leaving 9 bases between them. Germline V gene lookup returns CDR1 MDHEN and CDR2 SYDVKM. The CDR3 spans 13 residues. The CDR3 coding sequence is TGTGCCAGCAGTTTGCCACAGATCTATGGCTACACCTTC. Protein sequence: CASSLPQIYGYTF.

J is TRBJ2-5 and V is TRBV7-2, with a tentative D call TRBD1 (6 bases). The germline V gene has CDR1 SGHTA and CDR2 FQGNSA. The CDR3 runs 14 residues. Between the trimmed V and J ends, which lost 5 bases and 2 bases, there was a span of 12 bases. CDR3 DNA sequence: TGTGCCAGCAGCCAGGGGCAGAAACAAGAGACCCAGTACTTC. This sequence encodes CASSQGQKQETQYF.